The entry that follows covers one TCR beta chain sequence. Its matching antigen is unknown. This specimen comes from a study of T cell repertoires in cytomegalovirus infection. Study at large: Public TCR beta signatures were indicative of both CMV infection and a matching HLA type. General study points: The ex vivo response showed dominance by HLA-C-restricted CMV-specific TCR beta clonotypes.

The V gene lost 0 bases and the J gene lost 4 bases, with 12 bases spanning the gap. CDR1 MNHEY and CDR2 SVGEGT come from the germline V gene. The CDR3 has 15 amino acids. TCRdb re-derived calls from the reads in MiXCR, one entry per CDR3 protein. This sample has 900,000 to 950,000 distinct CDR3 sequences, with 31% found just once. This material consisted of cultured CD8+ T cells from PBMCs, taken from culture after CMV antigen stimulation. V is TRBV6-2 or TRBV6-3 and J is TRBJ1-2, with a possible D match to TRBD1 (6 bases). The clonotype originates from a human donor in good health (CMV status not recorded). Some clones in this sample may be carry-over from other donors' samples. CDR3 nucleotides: TGTGCCAGCAGTTACTCGACGGGACATCTCTATGGCTACACCTTC. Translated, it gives CASSYSTGHLYGYTF.